The entry below gives a single T cell receptor beta chain sequence along with its context. Antigen: not known. This sample was taken from a study of molecular identifiers for immune sequencing clone quantification. Germline V gene lookup returns CDR1 SQVTM and CDR2 ANQGSEA. CDR3 length equals 15 residues. The germline V and J ends were trimmed by 6 bases and 4 bases, with 21 bases remaining between them. TCRdb called the PCR reads again in MiXCR, with one record for every CDR3 protein. The sample consists of a few hundred thousand distinct CDR3 sequences, over 20% of them appearing once. Findings and limits, study-wide: Clones carrying above 20 RNA copies accounted for over 98% of effector molecules, under 1% in naive cells. Detecting spiked Jurkat TCR RNA from one cell among about 910,000 naive cells was reportedly possible.

This sequence was found in a human donor in good health. Some libraries in this study had Jurkat cell RNA spiked in. V usage is TRBV29-1 and J usage is TRBJ1-2, with D possibly TRBD1 on 5 matching bases. The sequencing sample was made of naive CD8+ T cells from blood, with Jurkat cell RNA spiked in. Subset specified: FACS-sorted CD8+CD4-CCR7+CD45RA+ naive T cells. DNA for the CDR3: TGCAGCGTGGGGCTCTCCGGCGCCGCTAGCTATGGCTACACCTTC. This encodes CSVGLSGAASYGYTF.